The 28 T cell receptor beta chains below all came from one sample that was sequenced in a study of PD-L1 blockade in urothelial cancer. The time point is: peripheral blood 6 weeks after treatment start. Here immunoSEQ multiplex PCR was the method, and the copy in TCRdb shows in-frame clones only, minus some. The sample yields around 45,000 clones, 83% seen once. The source was PBMCs, collected around atezolizumab (anti-PD-L1) treatment. The receptors shown here come from a man aged 55 to 70 with urothelial cancer.

This clone appeared once. The chain joins TRBV19 to TRBJ1-4; D is unclear. V was trimmed by 3 bases and J by 2 bases, leaving 7 bases between them. CDR1 and CDR2 from the germline V gene are LNHDA and SQIVND (reference sequence). The CDR3 runs to 14 residues. The CDR3 region is CASSIGGTNEKLFF. CDR3 sequence (DNA): TGTGCCAGTAGTATCGGTGGTACTAATGAAAAACTGTTTTTT.

The chain combines TRBV5-1 with TRBJ2-1, with D maybe TRBD2 (6 bases). Trimming took off 4 bases at V and 6 bases at J, with 23 bases between the two ends. Germline CDR1 reads SGHRS; CDR2 reads YFSETQ. The CDR3 covers 17 residues. The DNA of the CDR3 is TGCGCCAGCAGCACCGAGCCCCTTAGCGAGGGAGGCAATGAGCAGTTCTTC. Its protein is CASSTEPLSEGGNEQFF.

J is TRBJ1-3 and V is TRBV5-1; D is possibly TRBD1 (6 bases). In germline, CDR1 is SGHRS, CDR2 YFSETQ. Trimming pared 3 bases from V and 3 bases from J, leaving 13 bases between. This CDR3 region has 15 residues. CDR3 nucleotides: TGCGCCAGCAGCTCCCAGGGGTTGGTTGGAAACACCATATATTTT. It is translated as CASSSQGLVGNTIYF. Filled out from reference TRBV5-1 and TRBJ1-3, the complete variable domain reads KAGVTQTPRYLIKTRGQQVTLSCSPISGHRSVSWYQQTPGQGLQFLFEYFSETQRNKGNFPGRFSGRQFSNSRSEMNVSTLELGDSALYLCASSSQGLVGNTIYFGEGSWLTVV.

The rearrangement joins TRBV7-2 to TRBJ1-5, with 12 positions matching TRBD1. Looked up from germline, CDR1 is SGHTA and CDR2 is FQGNSA. V shed 5 bases and J 7 bases; nucleotides not matched to a gene: 9. The CDR3 has 16 residues. In DNA form, the CDR3 reads TGTGCCAGCAGCGCGCCGGGACAGGGGGCAGGACAGCCCCAGCATTTT. Translated, it gives CASSAPGQGAGQPQHF.

The table lists this clone with a count of one. The chain links TRBV5-1 to TRBJ2-1, with D tentatively TRBD1 (5 bases). Between the trimmed V and J ends, which lost 0 bases and 0 bases, there was a span of 19 bases. This CDR3 comprises 19 residues. Germline values: CDR1 SGHRS, CDR2 YFSETQ. The CDR3 bases are TGCGCCAGCAGCTTGGCAGGCAGGGCGGTCCCGAGCTCCTACAATGAGCAGTTCTTC. Its protein product is CASSLAGRAVPSSYNEQFF.

CDR3 nucleotide sequence: TGTGCCATCAGTGAGCCCCAACTGTACTATGGCTACACCTTC. It yields the protein CAISEPQLYYGYTF. The gene calls are TRBV10-3 and TRBJ1-2, with D hard to call. Germline-derived CDR1 and CDR2 are ENHRY and SYGVKD. The CDR3 extends over 14 amino acids. V was cut by 2 bases and J by 3 bases, with 10 bases left in between.

The chain carries TRBV6-1 and TRBJ2-7, with D perhaps TRBD1 (6 bases). Trimming removed 6 bases from V and 3 bases from J, with 18 bases in between. Germline CDR1 MNHNS, CDR2 SASEGT. The CDR3 totals 15 residues. As DNA, the CDR3 is TGTGCCAGCAGACAAACAGGGTCCCTTCTCTACGAGCAGTACTTC. Translated: CASRQTGSLLYEQYF.

This chain joins TRBV5-1 and TRBJ2-7, with 13 bases fitting TRBD2. V shed 5 bases, J shed 4 bases, and the junction held 12 bases outside the gene matches. The CDR3 has 17 amino acids. Germline lookup yields CDR1 SGHRS and CDR2 YFSETQ. The DNA for the CDR3 is TGCGCCAGCAGACCCGAAACTAGCGGGGGGGACTTTTACGAGCAGTACTTC. Protein: CASRPETSGGDFYEQYF.

This clone was picked up one time. The J gene is TRBJ2-1, the V gene TRBV7-9; TRBD1 might be the D (5 bases). Germline CDR1 is SEHNR and CDR2 is FQNEAQ (reference sequence). The V end was cut by 5 bases, the J end by 1 base, with 18 bases between. There are 17 residues in the CDR3. The CDR3, as DNA: TGTGCCAGCAGCCCCCTCCTGACGGCAGGGTCCTACAATGAGCAGTTCTTC. Protein sequence: CASSPLLTAGSYNEQFF. The variable domain in full, with the rest retrieved from reference TRBV7-9 and TRBJ2-1, is DTGVSQNPRHKITKRGQNVTFRCDPISEHNRLYWYRQTLGQGPEFLTYFQNEAQLEKSRLLSDRFSAERPKGSFSTLEIQRTEQGDSAMYLCASSPLLTAGSYNEQFFGPGTRLTVL.

In its sample, this clone was seen once. CDR3 in amino acids: CFFRQGAAYEQYF. CDR3 bases: TGTTTTTTCAGGCAGGGGGCGGCATACGAGCAGTACTTC. The chain combines TRBV6-8 with TRBJ2-7, with 8 nucleotides matching TRBD1. CDR3 length: 13 amino acids. Per the germline V gene, CDR1 is MNHGY and CDR2 is SAAAGT.

The rearrangement uses TRBV5-1 and TRBJ1-1, with 10 bases matching TRBD1. The CDR3 is made up of 13 amino acids. The V gene end was trimmed by 0 bases and the J gene end by 11 bases; junction bases not matched to a gene: 4. Germline CDR1 and CDR2: SGHRS and YFSETQ. The CDR3, as DNA: TGCGCCAGCAGCTTGGATGACAGGGGGCATGCTTTCTTT. Its translation is CASSLDDRGHAFF.

This clone has only one observation. The chain links TRBV20-1 to TRBJ2-7; D unclear. Trimming pared 3 bases from V and 3 bases from J, leaving 6 bases between. The CDR3 has 11 amino acids. Germline V gives CDR1 DFQATT, CDR2 SNEGSKA (reference sequence). DNA for the CDR3: TGCAGTGCTAGGGCGGACTACGAGCAGTACTTC. This translates into CSARADYEQYF.

The chain joins TRBV6-6 to TRBJ2-3; 8 positions agree with TRBD2. CDR1 and CDR2 (germline): MNHNY, SVGAGI (reference sequence). V gave up 8 bases and J gave up 5 bases; unmatched junction bases: 12. This CDR3 contains 15 residues. CDR3 region: CASRNWAGGIDTQYF. CDR3 nucleotide sequence: TGTGCCAGCCGCAACTGGGCGGGGGGTATAGATACGCAGTATTTT.

This clone has more than one count but fewer than ten. The chain recombines TRBV6-1 with TRBJ2-1; the D is unclear. The CDR3 length is 14 residues. V was cut by 4 bases and J by 4 bases, with 11 bases left in between. In germline, CDR1 is MNHNS, CDR2 SASEGT. Here the CDR3 reads CASSGERTYNEQFF. CDR3 nucleotide sequence: TGTGCCAGCAGTGGTGAGCGTACTTACAATGAGCAGTTCTTC.

This chain connects TRBV9 to TRBJ2-5, with D unresolved. V lost 1 base and J lost 6, with 16 bases in between. Germline lookup yields CDR1 SGDLS and CDR2 YYNGEE. CDR3 size: 15 residues. CDR3 region: CASSVSHSTEQTQYF. Written as DNA, the CDR3 is TGTGCCAGCAGCGTAAGTCACAGTACAGAACAGACCCAGTACTTC. The variable domain in full, with the rest retrieved from reference TRBV9 and TRBJ2-5, is DSGVTQTPKHLITATGQRVTLRCSPRSGDLSVYWYQQSLDQGLQFLIQYYNGEERAKGNILERFSAQQFPDLHSELNLSSLELGDSALYFCASSVSHSTEQTQYFGPGTRLLVL.

J is TRBJ1-2 and V is TRBV6-1, with D maybe TRBD1 (5 bases). The germline V gene encodes CDR1 MNHNS and CDR2 SASEGT. The CDR3 is 16 residues long. V was pared by 1 base and J by 3 bases, with 15 bases between. CDR3 sequence: CASSEVSGLRDYGYTF. CDR3 nucleotides: TGTGCCAGCAGTGAAGTCTCAGGGCTAAGGGACTATGGCTACACCTTC.

The rearrangement uses TRBV5-1 and TRBJ2-2, with unresolved D. Germline V lookup: CDR1 SGHRS, CDR2 YFSETQ. This CDR3 spans 12 amino acids. The V gene lost 4 bases and the J gene lost 2 bases, with 3 bases spanning the gap. CDR3 in DNA: TGCGCCAGCAGCCTTAACACCGGGGAGCTGTTTTTT. Translated, it gives CASSLNTGELFF.

The chain employs TRBV28 and TRBJ2-3; a possible D gene is TRBD2 (5 bases). Trimming removed 8 bases at V and 6 bases at J, with 12 bases between. The CDR3 covers 12 residues. The germline V gene has CDR1 MDHEN and CDR2 SYDVKM. The CDR3 nucleotides are TGTGCCAGCGGAAAAATAGCGGATACGCAGTATTTT. This sequence encodes CASGKIADTQYF.

This clone was detected a few times. The chain is built from TRBV27 and TRBJ1-2; 7 nucleotides agree with TRBD1. Germline assignment: CDR1 MNHEY and CDR2 SMNVEV (reference sequence). The junction had 4 bases not matched to a gene; V was cut back by 5 bases and J by 4 bases. This CDR3 has 13 amino acids. CDR3 residues: CASSPQGPYGYTF. For the CDR3, the DNA is TGTGCCAGCAGTCCACAGGGGCCCTATGGCTACACCTTC.

This clone was counted between two and nine times. This chain links TRBV7-3 with TRBJ2-5; 7 nucleotides agree with TRBD2. This CDR3 has 15 residues. Germline trimming cut 1 base from V and 5 bases from J; bases unmatched to any gene: 7. The V gene's germline CDR1 is SGHTA and CDR2 FQGTGA. The chain's CDR3 is CASSLRAGYGETQYF. The CDR3 DNA reads TGTGCCAGCAGCTTAAGAGCGGGATACGGGGAGACCCAGTACTTC.

In its sample, this clone was seen once. The chain employs TRBV6-6 and TRBJ1-2, with D uncertain. Germline loops: CDR1 MNHNY, CDR2 SVGAGI (reference sequence). CDR3 length: 13 residues. Deletions cut 6 bases from V and 2 bases from J, with 10 bases between. The CDR3 spells CASRETRNYGYTF. For the CDR3, the DNA is TGTGCCAGCAGAGAAACAAGAAACTATGGCTACACCTTC.

The chain has TRBV5-1 and TRBJ1-6; D gene uncertain. Per the germline V gene, CDR1 is SGHRS and CDR2 is YFSETQ. V dropped 0 bases and J dropped 1 base, with 17 bases sitting between them. The CDR3 covers 19 residues. As DNA, the CDR3 is TGCGCCAGCAGCTTGGCCGGCTTAGGGAGAGAGTCCTATAATTCACCCCTCCACTTT. Its translation: CASSLAGLGRESYNSPLHF.

The V call is TRBV5-1, the J call TRBJ2-7; TRBD1 might be the D (6 bases). Trimming took off 1 base at V and 6 bases at J, with 14 bases between the two ends. Germline V gene lookup returns CDR1 SGHRS and CDR2 YFSETQ. The CDR3 has 14 residues. The CDR3 region is CASSLTGTHVEQYF. DNA of the CDR3: TGCGCCAGCAGCTTGACAGGGACCCATGTCGAGCAGTACTTC.

The chain carries TRBV30 and TRBJ1-3; D may be TRBD1 (5 bases). The CDR3 totals 15 residues. In germline, CDR1 is GTSNPN, CDR2 SVGIG (reference sequence). The V and J ends lost 4 bases and 0 bases respectively, with 13 bases between them. This chain's CDR3 is CAWTGDGGSGNTIYF. CDR3 bases: TGTGCCTGGACCGGCGACGGGGGCTCTGGAAACACCATATATTTT.

The count of this clone is one. J is TRBJ2-1 and V is TRBV6-1, with D possibly TRBD2 on 6 matching bases. CDR1 and CDR2 (germline): MNHNS, SASEGT. This CDR3 contains 15 residues. The V end lost 9 bases, the J end lost 0 bases, and 15 bases lay between the germline ends. CDR3 DNA: TGTGCCAGTAACGGCGGAGGGCTCTCCTACAATGAGCAGTTCTTC. As protein: CASNGGGLSYNEQFF.

This clone was detected once. The V gene is TRBV7-9, the J gene TRBJ1-1, with 10 bases that match TRBD1. Germline CDR1 reads SEHNR; CDR2 reads FQNEAQ (reference sequence). This CDR3 has 18 amino acids. V lost 5 bases, J lost 0 bases, and 12 bases stayed unmatched. The CDR3 DNA sequence: TGTGCCAGCAGCCCGAGCCTCCGACAGGGGGCTGTGAACACTGAAGCTTTCTTT. It specifies CASSPSLRQGAVNTEAFF.

The chain combines TRBV7-2 with TRBJ2-2; perhaps TRBD2 as D (6 bases). Germline lookup yields CDR1 SGHTA and CDR2 FQGNSA. The ends were cut back, 5 bases at V and 0 bases at J, with 13 bases in the middle. This CDR3 has 16 residues. For the CDR3, the DNA is TGTGCCAGCAGCCCGCGGGGAGCTTCGAACACCGGGGAGCTGTTTTTT. This codes for CASSPRGASNTGELFF.

This clone was detected a few times. V gene TRBV29-1 combines with J gene TRBJ1-1, with 7 bases matching TRBD1. Trimming at V came to 7 bases and at J to 3 bases, leaving 8 bases not matched to a gene. This CDR3 has 13 amino acids. Germline values: CDR1 SQVTM, CDR2 ANQGSEA. In nucleotides, the CDR3 is TGCAGCGGCGCGACAGGGCTTGACACTGAAGCTTTCTTT. Translated, it gives CSGATGLDTEAFF.